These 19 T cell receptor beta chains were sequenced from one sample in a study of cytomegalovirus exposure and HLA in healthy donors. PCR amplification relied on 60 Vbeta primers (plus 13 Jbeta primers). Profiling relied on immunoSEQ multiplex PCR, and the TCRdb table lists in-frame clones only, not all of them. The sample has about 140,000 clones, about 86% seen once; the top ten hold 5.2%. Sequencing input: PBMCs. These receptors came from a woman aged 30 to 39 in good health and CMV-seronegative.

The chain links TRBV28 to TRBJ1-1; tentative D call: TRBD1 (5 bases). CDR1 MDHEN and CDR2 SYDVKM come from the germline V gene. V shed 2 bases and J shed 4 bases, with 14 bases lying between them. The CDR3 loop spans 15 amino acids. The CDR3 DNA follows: TGTGCCAGCAGTTTAAGCGGTGGGGGGGGCACTGAAGCTTTCTTT. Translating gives CASSLSGGGGTEAFF.

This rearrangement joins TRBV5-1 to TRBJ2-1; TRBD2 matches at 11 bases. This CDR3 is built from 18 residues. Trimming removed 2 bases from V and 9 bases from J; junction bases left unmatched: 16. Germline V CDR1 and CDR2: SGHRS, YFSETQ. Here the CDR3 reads CASSLGGVAGGHLGEQFF. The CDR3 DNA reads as TGCGCCAGCAGCTTAGGGGGAGTAGCGGGAGGGCATCTGGGTGAGCAGTTCTTC.

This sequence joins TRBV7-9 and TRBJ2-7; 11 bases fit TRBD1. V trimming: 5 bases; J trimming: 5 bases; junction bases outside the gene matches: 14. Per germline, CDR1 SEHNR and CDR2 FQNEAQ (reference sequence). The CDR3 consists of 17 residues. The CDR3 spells CASSPRRPDRGRDEQYF. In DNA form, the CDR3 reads TGTGCCAGCAGCCCGAGAAGACCGGACAGGGGGCGGGACGAGCAGTACTTC. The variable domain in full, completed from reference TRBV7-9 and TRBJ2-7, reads DTGVSQNPRHKITKRGQNVTFRCDPISEHNRLYWYRQTLGQGPEFLTYFQNEAQLEKSRLLSDRFSAERPKGSFSTLEIQRTEQGDSAMYLCASSPRRPDRGRDEQYFGPGTRLTVT.

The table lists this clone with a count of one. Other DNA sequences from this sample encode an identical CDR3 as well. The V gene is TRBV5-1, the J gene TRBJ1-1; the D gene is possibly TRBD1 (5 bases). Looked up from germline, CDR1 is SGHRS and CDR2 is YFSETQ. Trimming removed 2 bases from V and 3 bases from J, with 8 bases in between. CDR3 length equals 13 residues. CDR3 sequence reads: CASSFTGDTEAFF. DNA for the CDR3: TGCGCCAGCAGCTTTACGGGGGACACTGAAGCTTTCTTT.

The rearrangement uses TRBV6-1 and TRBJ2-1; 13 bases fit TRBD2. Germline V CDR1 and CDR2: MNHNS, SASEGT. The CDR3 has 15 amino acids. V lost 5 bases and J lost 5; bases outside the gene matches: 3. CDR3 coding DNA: TGTGCCAGCAGTTTACTAGCGGGAGGGCACAATGAGCAGTTCTTC. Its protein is CASSLLAGGHNEQFF.

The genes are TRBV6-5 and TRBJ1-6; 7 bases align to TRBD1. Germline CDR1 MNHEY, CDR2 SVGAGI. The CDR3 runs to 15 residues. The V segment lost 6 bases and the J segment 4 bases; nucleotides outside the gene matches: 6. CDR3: CASSYGDRYNSPLHF. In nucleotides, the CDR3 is TGTGCCAGCAGCTACGGGGACAGATATAATTCACCCCTCCACTTT.

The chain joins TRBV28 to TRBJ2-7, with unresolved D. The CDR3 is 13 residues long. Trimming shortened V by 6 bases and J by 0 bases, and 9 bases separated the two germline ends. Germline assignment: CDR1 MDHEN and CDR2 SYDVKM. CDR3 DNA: TGTGCCAGCAGAGACTGGAGCTCCTACGAGCAGTACTTC. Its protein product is CASRDWSSYEQYF.

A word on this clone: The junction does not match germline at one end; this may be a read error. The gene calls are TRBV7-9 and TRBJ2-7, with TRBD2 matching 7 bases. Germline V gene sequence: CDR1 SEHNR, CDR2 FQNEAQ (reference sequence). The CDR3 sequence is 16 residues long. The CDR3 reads CSSTSGGRSGSYEQYF. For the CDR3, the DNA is TGTTCCAGCACCTCAGGCGGGAGAAGCGGGTCCTACGAGCAGTACTTC. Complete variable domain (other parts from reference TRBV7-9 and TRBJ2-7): DTGVSQNPRHKITKRGQNVTFRCDPISEHNRLYWYRQTLGQGPEFLTYFQNEAQLEKSRLLSDRFSAERPKGSFSTLEIQRTEQGDSAMYLCSSTSGGRSGSYEQYFGPGTRLTVT.

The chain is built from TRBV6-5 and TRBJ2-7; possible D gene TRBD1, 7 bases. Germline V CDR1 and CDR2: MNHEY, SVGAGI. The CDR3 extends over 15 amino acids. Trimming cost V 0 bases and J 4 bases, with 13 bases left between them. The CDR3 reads CASSYSRPGGYEQYF. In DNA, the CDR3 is TGTGCCAGCAGTTACTCCCGGCCAGGGGGGTACGAGCAGTACTTC.

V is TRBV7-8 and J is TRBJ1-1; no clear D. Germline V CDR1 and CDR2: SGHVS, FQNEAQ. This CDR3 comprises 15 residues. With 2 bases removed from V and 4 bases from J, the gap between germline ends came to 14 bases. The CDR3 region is CASSLNYPGSTEAFF. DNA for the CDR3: TGTGCCAGCAGCTTAAATTACCCCGGGAGCACTGAAGCTTTCTTT.

CDR3 sequence: CATSTGDTNTEAFF. The DNA for the CDR3 is TGTGCCACCTCGACAGGCGATACGAACACTGAAGCTTTCTTT. This chain connects TRBV19 to TRBJ1-1, with a tentative D call TRBD1 (6 bases). The V gene's germline CDR1 is LNHDA and CDR2 SQIVND (reference sequence). Deletions cut 10 bases from V and 1 base from J, with 16 bases between. The CDR3 is 14 residues long.

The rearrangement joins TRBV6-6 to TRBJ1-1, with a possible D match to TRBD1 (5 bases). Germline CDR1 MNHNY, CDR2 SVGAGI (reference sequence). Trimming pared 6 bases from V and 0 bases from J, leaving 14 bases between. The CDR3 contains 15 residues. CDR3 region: CASSSSGGLNTEAFF. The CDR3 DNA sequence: TGTGCCAGCAGCTCCAGCGGGGGTTTGAACACTGAAGCTTTCTTT.

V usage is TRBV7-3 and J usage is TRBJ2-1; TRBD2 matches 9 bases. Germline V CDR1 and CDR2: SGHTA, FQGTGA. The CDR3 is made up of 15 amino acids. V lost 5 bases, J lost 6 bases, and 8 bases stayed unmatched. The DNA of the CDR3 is TGTGCCAGCAGCCTTAGCGGGAGATGGGGCAATGAGCAGTTCTTC. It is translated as CASSLSGRWGNEQFF.

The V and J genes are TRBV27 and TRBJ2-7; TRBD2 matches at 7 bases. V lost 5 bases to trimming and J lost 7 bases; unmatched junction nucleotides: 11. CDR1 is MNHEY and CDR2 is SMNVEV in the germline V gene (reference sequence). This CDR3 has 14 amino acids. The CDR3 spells CASSPTSRGGEQYF. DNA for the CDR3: TGTGCCAGCAGTCCCACATCCCGGGGAGGGGAGCAGTACTTC.

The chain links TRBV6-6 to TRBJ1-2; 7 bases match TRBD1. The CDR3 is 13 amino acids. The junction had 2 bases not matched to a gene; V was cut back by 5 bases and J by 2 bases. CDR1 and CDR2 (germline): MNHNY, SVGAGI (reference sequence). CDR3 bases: TGTGCCAGCAGTGGACAGGAGAACTATGGCTACACCTTC. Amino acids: CASSGQENYGYTF.

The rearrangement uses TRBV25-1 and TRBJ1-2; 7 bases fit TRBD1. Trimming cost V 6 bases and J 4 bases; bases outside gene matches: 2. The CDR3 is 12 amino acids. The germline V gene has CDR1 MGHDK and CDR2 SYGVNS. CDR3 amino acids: CASRTGSYGYTF. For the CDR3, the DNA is TGTGCCAGCAGGACAGGGTCCTATGGCTACACCTTC.

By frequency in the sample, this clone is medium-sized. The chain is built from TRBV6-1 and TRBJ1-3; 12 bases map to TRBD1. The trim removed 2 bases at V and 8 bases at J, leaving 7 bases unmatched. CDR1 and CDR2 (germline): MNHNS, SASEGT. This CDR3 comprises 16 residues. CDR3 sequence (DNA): TGTGCCAGCAGTGAAAATGCGGGACAGGGGGCGGACACCATATATTTT. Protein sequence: CASSENAGQGADTIYF.

CDR3 in amino acids: CASSVSGQGYTDTQYF. The CDR3 DNA sequence: TGTGCCAGCAGCGTTAGCGGACAGGGGTACACAGATACGCAGTATTTT. The chain joins TRBV7-2 to TRBJ2-3; TRBD1 agrees at 9 bases. CDR3 length: 16 residues. The V and J ends lost 5 bases and 2 bases, in that order; junction bases with no gene match: 8. Germline assignment: CDR1 SGHTA and CDR2 FQGNSA.

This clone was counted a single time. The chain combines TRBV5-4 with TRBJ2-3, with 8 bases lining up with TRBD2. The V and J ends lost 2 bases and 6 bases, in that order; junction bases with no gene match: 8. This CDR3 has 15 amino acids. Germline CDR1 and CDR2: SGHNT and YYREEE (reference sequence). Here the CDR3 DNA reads TGTGCCAGCAGCTTTTTTCGGGGGGGCGGGGATACGCAGTATTTT. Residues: CASSFFRGGGDTQYF.